This T cell receptor beta chain was recorded in a study of T cells after yellow fever vaccination. TCRdb re-derived calls from the 5' RACE reads in MiXCR, one entry per CDR3 protein. The data show about 120,000 distinct CDR3 sequences, 7.2% seen once. Study results and limitations: FACS-sorted repertoires could harbor abundant contaminating bulk-population clonotypes. Post-booster samples contained most primary-vaccination clones (approximately 97% CD4, around 88% CD8).

This clonotype was counted ten times or more. Antigen specificity is unknown. This clonotype originated in a man younger than 30 who received the YFV17D yellow fever vaccine. The material was CD4+ T cells sorted from PBMCs, obtained roughly 47 days after the first yellow fever vaccination.

The CDR3 nucleotides are TGTGCCAGCAGCCGGAGGGCCGGGGAGCTGTTTTTT. Translation gives CASSRRAGELFF. V is TRBV12-3 or TRBV12-4 and J is TRBJ2-2, with D maybe TRBD2 (6 bases). With 6 bases removed from V and 6 bases from J, the gap between germline ends came to 8 bases. This CDR3 region has 12 residues.